The clone carrying this TCR beta chain was seen repeatedly, ten times or more. As yet, its antigen is unknown. This specimen belongs to a study of neurological immune-mediated disorders. TCRdb called the 5' RACE reads again in MiXCR, with one record for every CDR3 protein. This table has about 60,000 distinct CDR3 sequences, approximately 3.8% appearing once. Findings and caveats of the study: None of the CDR3 amino acid sequences of expanded clones recurred across subjects, suggesting private repertoires in all groups.

Germline V CDR1 and CDR2: SGHVS, FNYEAQ. With V trimmed by 5 bases and J by 7 bases, 11 bases remained unmatched. The CDR3 length is 15 residues. This sequence joins TRBV7-6 and TRBJ2-1; 7 nucleotides align to TRBD2. The TCR comes from a man under 40 with multiple sclerosis. The sequencing sample was made of PBMCs. Written as DNA, the CDR3 is TGTGCCAGCAGCCCGAGTGGGGGAGGGGTTAATGAGCAGTTCTTC. Protein product: CASSPSGGGVNEQFF.